What follows are 26 T cell receptor beta chains derived from one specimen sequenced in a study of CD4 T cell repertoires in COVID-19. Sequencing was done directly on freshly isolated, uncultured memory T cells. TCRdb's table, derived via immunoSEQ multiplex PCR, lists solely in-frame clones and lacks some. Of 20,000 or so clones in the sample, roughly 91% are singletons; the top ten hold roughly 0.62%. The sample consisted of central memory CD4+ T cells from blood, taken before the COVID-19 pandemic. The receptors derive from a human donor who had COVID-19.

The V call is TRBV4-1, the J call TRBJ2-3, with 7 bases fitting TRBD2. The ends lost 0 bases at V and 15 bases at J; junction bases unmatched: 12. Germline V gives CDR1 MGHRA, CDR2 YSYEKL. CDR3 length: 14 amino acids. The CDR3 DNA sequence: TGCGCCAGCAGCCAAGATCTTGGGTTCCCGGGAGGATATTTT. Amino acid sequence: CASSQDLGFPGGYF.

The chain links TRBV28 to TRBJ1-2, with D possibly TRBD1 on 6 matching bases. The CDR3 extends over 11 amino acids. The germline CDR1 and CDR2 sequences are MDHEN and SYDVKM. The V end lost 10 bases, the J end lost 6 bases, and 12 bases lay between the germline ends. The CDR3, as DNA: TGTGCCATTACAGGGATCAATGGCTACACCTTC. It yields the protein CAITGINGYTF.

CDR3 coding DNA: TGTGCCATCAGTCTAAGGGGTGCGGACACTGAAGCTTTCTTT. It codes for CAISLRGADTEAFF. J is TRBJ1-1 and V is TRBV10-3; TRBD1 is a possible D gene (5 bases). V was trimmed by 5 bases and J by 3 bases, leaving 13 bases between them. The CDR3 sequence is 14 residues long. Germline CDR1 is ENHRY and CDR2 is SYGVKD.

This clone was picked up one time. The chain has TRBV7-2 and TRBJ2-3; TRBD2 matches at 11 bases. Germline lookup yields CDR1 SGHTA and CDR2 FQGNSA. With V trimmed by 7 bases and J by 0 bases, 3 bases remained unmatched. There are 15 residues in the CDR3. In DNA, the CDR3 is TGTGCCAGCACCCCTAGCGGGAGGAGCACAGATACGCAGTATTTT. This translates into CASTPSGRSTDTQYF.

The chain couples TRBV7-2 to TRBJ2-7; 7 nucleotides align to TRBD1. The germline gives CDR1 SGHTA, CDR2 FQGNSA. This CDR3 comprises 15 residues. The trim removed 2 bases at V and 4 bases at J, leaving 8 bases unmatched. CDR3 nucleotides: TGTGCCAGCAGCTTACAGGGACAGTCCGCGTACGAGCAGTACTTC. Its translation is CASSLQGQSAYEQYF.

The chain recombines TRBV2 with TRBJ1-6; TRBD1 agrees at 7 bases. Germline loops: CDR1 SNHLY, CDR2 FYNNEI. The CDR3 loop spans 16 amino acids. J lost 5 bases, V lost 5 bases, and 9 bases had no gene match. The CDR3 sequence: CASSIPGQSDNSPLHF. The CDR3 DNA sequence: TGTGCCAGCAGTATTCCGGGACAGAGTGATAATTCACCCCTCCACTTT.

The chain links TRBV19 to TRBJ1-2; the D gene is possibly TRBD1 (5 bases). Germline V CDR1 and CDR2: LNHDA, SQIVND (reference sequence). This CDR3 is built from 16 residues. Trimming left V 6 bases short and J 0 bases short, with 17 bases between. The DNA for the CDR3 is TGTGCCAGTAGCCAGACAGCCACATTCACTAACTATGGCTACACCTTC. Amino acid sequence: CASSQTATFTNYGYTF.

In its sample, this clone ranks as medium-sized. This CDR3 reads CASSNDRTGVNNEQFF. The CDR3 DNA is TGTGCCAGCAGCAACGATCGGACAGGGGTAAACAATGAGCAGTTCTTC. The chain joins TRBV5-4 to TRBJ2-1, with 9 bases matching TRBD1. V gave up 4 bases and J gave up 5 bases; unmatched junction bases: 10. This CDR3 region has 16 residues. CDR1 and CDR2 from the germline V gene are SGHNT and YYREEE (reference sequence).

The V call is TRBV18, the J call TRBJ1-2; 9 bases map to TRBD1. CDR3 length: 14 amino acids. V shed 3 bases, J shed 6 bases, and the junction held 5 bases outside the gene matches. Germline V gives CDR1 KGHSH, CDR2 LQKENI. CDR3 DNA: TGTGCCAGCTCACCGAAACAGGGGGCGCATGGCTACACCTTC. Translation: CASSPKQGAHGYTF.

The gene calls are TRBV19 and TRBJ1-3, with D possibly matching TRBD1 (6 bases). Germline loops: CDR1 LNHDA, CDR2 SQIVND (reference sequence). The CDR3 has 13 residues. With 11 bases removed from V and 0 bases from J, the gap between germline ends came to 11 bases. The CDR3 protein is CAVRQASGNTIYF. CDR3 in DNA: TGTGCCGTCAGACAGGCCTCTGGAAACACCATATATTTT.

The rearrangement joins TRBV19 to TRBJ2-7; possible D gene TRBD1, 6 bases. The CDR3 runs 12 residues. The V end lost 5 bases, the J end lost 6 bases, and 11 bases lay between the germline ends. Germline assignment: CDR1 LNHDA and CDR2 SQIVND (reference sequence). The CDR3 protein is CASSASRGEQYF. DNA for the CDR3: TGTGCCAGTAGTGCCTCCAGGGGCGAGCAGTACTTC.

The V and J genes are TRBV7-2 and TRBJ2-7; 7 nucleotides agree with TRBD2. Germline-derived CDR1 and CDR2 are SGHTA and FQGNSA. V lost 2 bases to trimming and J lost 4 bases; unmatched junction nucleotides: 8. The CDR3 runs to 15 residues. CDR3 bases: TGTGCCAGCAGCTTACGCGGCCTAGCGGCGTACGAGCAGTACTTC. It encodes CASSLRGLAAYEQYF.

This clone came up a few times. Additional DNA sequences in this sample encode the identical CDR3. Here the CDR3 DNA reads TGTGCCAGCAGGCCTGCTGGGGGCAGCTCCTATAATTCACCCCTCCACTTT. This translates into CASRPAGGSSYNSPLHF. This chain joins TRBV7-2 and TRBJ1-6; maybe TRBD1 (6 bases). Germline V gene data show CDR1 as SGHTA and CDR2 as FQGNSA. V lost 6 bases and J lost 0, with 15 bases in between. The length of the CDR3 is 17 residues.

The chain recombines TRBV9 with TRBJ2-3; 8 positions match TRBD1. Trimming cost V 4 bases and J 4 bases; bases outside gene matches: 8. CDR3 length: 15 amino acids. Germline values: CDR1 SGDLS, CDR2 YYNGEE. CDR3 region: CASSPGQGIADTQYF. DNA for the CDR3: TGTGCCAGCAGCCCCGGACAGGGTATCGCAGATACGCAGTATTTT.

V and J are TRBV15 and TRBJ2-7; 9 nucleotides agree with TRBD1. This CDR3 is built from 16 residues. Germline V CDR1 and CDR2: LNHNV, YYDKDF (reference sequence). After removal of 0 bases from V and 5 bases from J, the junction contained 8 bases not matched to a gene. The CDR3 nucleotides are TGTGCCACCAGCAGAGATCCCGGGACAGGGTTCAACGAGCAGTACTTC. Amino acids: CATSRDPGTGFNEQYF.

The rearrangement links TRBV6-1 to TRBJ2-6; D call uncertain. CDR1 is MNHNS and CDR2 is SASEGT in the germline V gene. The CDR3 loop spans 14 amino acids. Trimming removed 5 bases from V and 0 bases from J, with 5 bases in between. CDR3 loop: CASSLSSGANVLTF. The CDR3 DNA sequence: TGTGCCAGCAGTCTCAGCTCTGGGGCCAACGTCCTGACTTTC.

Note on this clone: A read error may account for a junction end that differs from germline. Different DNA sequences within this sample yield the same CDR3. The J gene is TRBJ1-6, the V gene TRBV11-2; 7 bases agree with TRBD1. CDR3 size: 15 residues. Germline V gene data show CDR1 as SGHAT and CDR2 as FQNNGV. In nucleotides, the CDR3 is TGTGCCAGCAGCCCAACAGGGGTCTATAATTCCCCCCTCCACTTT. It translates to CASSPTGVYNSPLHF.

This clone came up a few times. This rearrangement joins TRBV28 to TRBJ2-7; 8 nucleotides agree with TRBD2. The CDR3 runs to 14 residues. Per the germline V gene, CDR1 is MDHEN and CDR2 is SYDVKM. The V and J ends lost 2 bases and 4 bases, in that order; junction bases with no gene match: 4. In nucleotides, the CDR3 is TGTGCCAGCAGTTTAAGCAAGCGGGAGTACGAGCAGTACTTC. This encodes CASSLSKREYEQYF.

This clone was seen more than once but under ten times. The chain combines TRBV7-6 with TRBJ2-5, with TRBD2 as a possible D gene (5 bases). V lost 5 bases to trimming and J lost 3 bases, with 19 bases between them. This CDR3 is built from 16 residues. Germline CDR1 is SGHVS and CDR2 is FNYEAQ. CDR3 amino acids: CASSPTAYRGKETQYF. CDR3 in DNA: TGTGCCAGCAGCCCAACAGCCTATCGGGGAAAAGAGACCCAGTACTTC.

The chain carries TRBV28 and TRBJ1-1, with 9 bases aligning to TRBD1. Germline V CDR1 and CDR2: MDHEN, SYDVKM. This CDR3 has 13 amino acids. The J segment lost 9 bases and the V segment lost 5 bases, leaving 7 bases of the junction unmatched. CDR3 nucleotides: TGTGCCAGCAGTCTTCGGGACAGGGTAAAAGCTTTCTTT. Its protein is CASSLRDRVKAFF.

In its sample, this clone was seen once. The rearrangement uses TRBV6-1 and TRBJ1-2; D may be TRBD1 (6 bases). CDR3 length: 15 residues. V gave up 6 bases and J gave up 4 bases, with 18 bases separating them. CDR1 MNHNS and CDR2 SASEGT come from the germline V gene. The CDR3 spells CASSPGGALPYGYTF. As DNA, the CDR3 is TGTGCCAGCAGCCCTGGGGGGGCGCTTCCCTATGGCTACACCTTC.

The chain is built from TRBV27 and TRBJ2-3; D call uncertain. The CDR3 extends over 13 amino acids. Trimming left V 10 bases short and J 6 bases short, with 17 bases between. Germline CDR1 reads MNHEY; CDR2 reads SMNVEV (reference sequence). CDR3 nucleotides: TGTGCCACCCGGCCAGGATTAACGGATACGCAGTATTTT. It encodes CATRPGLTDTQYF.

This chain joins TRBV6-5 and TRBJ2-1; 14 nucleotides align to TRBD2. Trimming removed 6 bases from V and 5 bases from J; junction bases left unmatched: 0. This CDR3 is 14 amino acids long. Per germline, CDR1 MNHEY and CDR2 SVGAGI. In DNA, the CDR3 is TGTGCCAGCAGGACTAGCGGGGGGGACAATGAGCAGTTCTTC. Translated, it gives CASRTSGGDNEQFF.

V and J are TRBV25-1 and TRBJ1-3; D is unresolved. V was shortened by 7 bases and J by 4 bases, with 11 bases between the two germline ends. The germline gives CDR1 MGHDK, CDR2 SYGVNS. This CDR3 is 13 amino acids long. Written as DNA, the CDR3 is TGTGCCAGCAAGTCCCGGGTGGGAAACACCATATATTTT. The encoded protein is CASKSRVGNTIYF.

This clone was counted a single time. The chain couples TRBV7-2 to TRBJ1-2; D unclear. Germline V gives CDR1 SGHTA, CDR2 FQGNSA. V lost 2 bases to trimming and J lost 4 bases, with 14 bases between them. The CDR3 is 15 residues long. The CDR3 DNA reads TGTGCCAGCAGCTTAAACCCTTCTTACGGCTATGGCTACACCTTC. Translating it yields CASSLNPSYGYGYTF.

This chain connects TRBV13 to TRBJ1-2; D perhaps matches TRBD1 (5 bases). CDR3 size: 14 residues. Per the germline V gene, CDR1 is PRHDT and CDR2 is FYEKMQ (reference sequence). Trimming stripped 5 bases from V and 3 bases from J, with 13 bases between. The CDR3 sequence: CASSTSTEYYGYTF. The CDR3 DNA reads TGTGCCAGCAGCACCTCGACAGAGTACTATGGCTACACCTTC.